This TCR beta chain is drawn from a study of graft-versus-host responses after intestinal transplantation. Turning to the study itself: Once they had received anti-thymocyte globulin induction, all recipients took tacrolimus and steroids for approximately three years.

Using immunoSEQ multiplex PCR, the repertoire was profiled, and TCRdb retains in-frame clones only, with some absent. The data hold more than 20,000 clones, with roughly 89% observed a single time. Findings and limits, study-wide: The recipient marrow held GvH clones, and some of them showed up first in ileum or blood. Early post-transplant HvG declines tracked with peak circulating GvH clone levels.

Germline V gene sequence: CDR1 LNHDA, CDR2 SQIVND (reference sequence). The CDR3 consists of 14 residues. The ends lost 8 bases at V and 0 bases at J; junction bases unmatched: 1. The table lists this clone with a count of one. Its target is not known. Sequences were derived from PBMCs, sampled roughly 65 days after intestinal transplantation. The genes are TRBV19 and TRBJ2-3, with TRBD2 matching 11 bases. The sequence came from a human patient who received an intestinal transplant, so some T cells may come from the graft donor. The CDR3 nucleotides read TGTGCCAGTCGACTAGCGGGAAGCACAGATACGCAGTATTTT. The encoded protein is CASRLAGSTDTQYF. The entire variable domain, with the rest obtained from reference TRBV19 and TRBJ2-3, is as follows: DGGITQSPKYLFRKEGQNVTLSCEQNLNHDAMYWYRQDPGQGLRLIYYSQIVNDFQKGDIAEGYSVSREKKESFPLTVTSAQKNPTAFYLCASRLAGSTDTQYFGPGTRLTVL.